The clone carrying this T cell receptor (beta chain) appeared a few times. What it binds is unknown. This sample stems from a study of beta chain features in type 1 diabetes. Turning to the study itself: Cell yields, gender and age were similar in healthy donors and patients. Examined across all samples were around 110,000,000 sorted cells. Study-wide results and limits: Moderate yet significant TCRB CDR3 shortening was seen in Type 1 diabetes patients in all four CD4+ subsets. Patients' naive, central memory and regulatory TCRB repertoires appeared more alike than those of healthy donors. There was a possibility that cDNA sequencing over-represented cells with high TCR expression.

V lost 5 bases, J lost 9 bases, and 13 bases stayed unmatched. Germline loops: CDR1 SGHTA, CDR2 FQGNSA. The CDR3 contains 17 residues. Sequencing targeted expressed TCRB transcripts, as all isolated RNA had been reverse transcribed. Sequenced by immunoSEQ multiplex PCR; TCRdb stores in-frame clones only, minus some. The sample shows a few hundred thousand clones, approximately 16% of them seen only once. Sequencing was carried out using naive CD4+ T cells from blood. The chain joins TRBV7-2 to TRBJ2-1, with 13 nucleotides matching TRBD2. This TCR derives from a man aged 18 to 30 with type 1 diabetes. The chain's CDR3 is CASSPRLAGGRRGEQFF. The CDR3 DNA reads TGTGCCAGCAGCCCTCGACTAGCGGGGGGCAGAAGGGGTGAGCAGTTCTTC. The variable domain in full, completed from reference TRBV7-2 and TRBJ2-1, reads GAGVSQSPSNKVTEKGKDVELRCDPISGHTALYWYRQSLGQGLEFLIYFQGNSAPDKSGLPSDRFSAERTGGSVSTLTIQRTQQEDSAVYLCASSPRLAGGRRGEQFFGPGTRLTVL.